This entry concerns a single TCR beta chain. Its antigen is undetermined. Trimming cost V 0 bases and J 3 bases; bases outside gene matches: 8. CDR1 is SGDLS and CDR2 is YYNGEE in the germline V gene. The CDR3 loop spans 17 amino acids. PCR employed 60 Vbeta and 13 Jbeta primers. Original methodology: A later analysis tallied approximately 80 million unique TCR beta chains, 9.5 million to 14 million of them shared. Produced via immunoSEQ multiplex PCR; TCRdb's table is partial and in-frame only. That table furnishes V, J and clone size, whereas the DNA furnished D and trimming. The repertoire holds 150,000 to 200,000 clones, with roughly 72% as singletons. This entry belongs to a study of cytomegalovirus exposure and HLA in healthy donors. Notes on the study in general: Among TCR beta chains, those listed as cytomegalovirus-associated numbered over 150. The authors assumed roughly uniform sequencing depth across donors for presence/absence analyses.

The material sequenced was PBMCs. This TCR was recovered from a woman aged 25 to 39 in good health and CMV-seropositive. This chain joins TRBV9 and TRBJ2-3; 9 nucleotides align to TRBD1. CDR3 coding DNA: TGTGCCAGCAGCGTAGGTGACGGGGACAGGGTAACAGATACGCAGTATTTT. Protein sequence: CASSVGDGDRVTDTQYF.